This TCR beta chain was observed in a study of T cell responses to AZD1222 COVID-19 vaccine. Broader study findings: Most donors were white British and more were female, and clonal diversity was possibly underestimated.

For this clone: The antigen remains unidentified.

Libraries were prepared by immunoSEQ multiplex PCR; TCRdb keeps only in-frame clonotypes and omits some of them. This table holds tens of thousands of clones, 90% to 95% found once. This material consisted of peripheral blood, taken 28 days after the second AZD1222 dose. This sequence originates from an adult who received the AZD1222 COVID-19 vaccine.

The CDR3 nucleotides are TGTGCCAGTAGAAAAAAGACAGGTTTGCATCAGCCCCAGCATTTT. This sequence encodes CASRKKTGLHQPQHF. The chain uses TRBV19 and TRBJ1-5, with D possibly being TRBD1 (6 bases). The germline V and J ends were trimmed by 6 bases and 5 bases, with 17 bases remaining between them. CDR1 is LNHDA and CDR2 is SQIVND in the germline V gene (reference sequence). There are 15 residues in the CDR3. The full variable domain, its missing parts supplied by reference TRBV19 and TRBJ1-5, is DGGITQSPKYLFRKEGQNVTLSCEQNLNHDAMYWYRQDPGQGLRLIYYSQIVNDFQKGDIAEGYSVSREKKESFPLTVTSAQKNPTAFYLCASRKKTGLHQPQHFGDGTRLSIL.